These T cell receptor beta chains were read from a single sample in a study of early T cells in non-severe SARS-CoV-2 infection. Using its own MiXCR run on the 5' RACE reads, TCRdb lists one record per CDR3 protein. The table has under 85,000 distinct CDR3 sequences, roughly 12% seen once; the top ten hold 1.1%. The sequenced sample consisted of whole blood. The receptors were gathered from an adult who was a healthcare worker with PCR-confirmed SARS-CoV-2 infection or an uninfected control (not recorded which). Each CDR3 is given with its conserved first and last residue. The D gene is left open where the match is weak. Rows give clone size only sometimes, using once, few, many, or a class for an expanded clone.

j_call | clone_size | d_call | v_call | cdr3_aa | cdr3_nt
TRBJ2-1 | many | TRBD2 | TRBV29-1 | CSLNRAGGPTYNEQFF | TGCAGCCTCAACCGAGCGGGAGGGCCGACATACAATGAGCAGTTCTTC
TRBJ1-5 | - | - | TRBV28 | CASSILNQPQHF | TGTGCCAGCAGTATCCTGAATCAGCCCCAGCATTTT
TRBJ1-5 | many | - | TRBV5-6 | CASSPWGTRSNQPQHF | TGTGCCAGCAGCCCCTGGGGAACTAGGAGCAATCAGCCCCAGCATTTT
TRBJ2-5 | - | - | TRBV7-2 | CASSWDIAQYF | TGTGCCAGCAGCTGGGATATCGCCCAGTACTTC
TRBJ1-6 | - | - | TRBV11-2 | CASSPTRSGSPLHF | TGTGCCAGCAGCCCGACAAGGAGCGGGTCACCCCTCCACTTT
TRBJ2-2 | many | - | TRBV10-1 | CASRAPNTGELFF | TGCGCCAGCAGAGCTCCGAACACCGGGGAGCTGTTTTTT
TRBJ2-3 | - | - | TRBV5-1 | CASSLQGNTQYF | TGCGCCAGCAGCTTACAGGGCAATACGCAGTATTTT
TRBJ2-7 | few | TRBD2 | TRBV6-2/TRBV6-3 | CASSQPSGGLPEQYF | TGTGCCAGCAGTCAACCTAGCGGGGGTCTACCGGAGCAGTACTTC
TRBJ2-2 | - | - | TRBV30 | CAWSGGGDTGELFF | TGTGCCTGGAGTGGAGGTGGTGACACCGGGGAGCTGTTTTTT
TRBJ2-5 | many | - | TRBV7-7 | CASSLGYQETQYF | TGTGCTAGCAGCTTAGGGTACCAAGAGACCCAGTACTTC
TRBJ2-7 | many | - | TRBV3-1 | CASSQDSREQYF | TGTGCCAGCAGCCAAGATAGTAGGGAGCAGTACTTC
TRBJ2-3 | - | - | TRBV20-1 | CSARDLLYTQYF | TGCAGTGCTAGAGATCTCCTTTATACGCAGTATTTT
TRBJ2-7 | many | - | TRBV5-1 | CASSFGYYEQYF | TGCGCCAGCAGCTTTGGGTATTACGAGCAGTACTTC
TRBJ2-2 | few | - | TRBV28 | CASSLRGSRTGELFF | TGTGCCAGCAGTTTAAGGGGGAGTAGGACCGGGGAGCTGTTTTTT
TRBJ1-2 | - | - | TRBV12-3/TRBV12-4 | CASSLQYGYTF | TGTGCCAGCAGTTTACAATATGGCTACACCTTC
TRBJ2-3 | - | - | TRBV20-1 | CSARAADATDTQYF | TGCAGTGCTAGAGCGGCAGATGCCACAGATACGCAGTATTTT
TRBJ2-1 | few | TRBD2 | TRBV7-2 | CASSLEASGLSYNEQFF | TGTGCCAGCAGCTTAGAGGCTAGCGGTTTGTCCTACAATGAGCAGTTCTTC
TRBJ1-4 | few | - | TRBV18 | CASSPTNEKLFF | TGTGCCAGCTCACCAACTAATGAAAAACTGTTTTTT
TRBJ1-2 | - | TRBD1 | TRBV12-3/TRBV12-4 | CASFDGPQGGYTF | TGTGCCAGCTTCGACGGCCCACAGGGGGGCTACACCTTC
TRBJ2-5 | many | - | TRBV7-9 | CASSFAQLGQGPQETQYF | TGTGCCAGCAGCTTTGCCCAACTGGGCCAGGGACCCCAAGAGACCCAGTACTTC
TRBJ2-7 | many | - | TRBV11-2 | CASSLVRRDSYEQYF | TGTGCCAGCAGCTTAGTTCGAAGGGATTCCTACGAGCAGTACTTC